What follows is one TCR beta chain and its context. The antigen remains undetermined. TCRB transcripts that were expressed got sequenced, as all of the isolated RNA had been reverse transcribed. Here immunoSEQ multiplex PCR was the method, and the copy in TCRdb shows in-frame clones only, minus some. The table has roughly 240,000 clones, about 24% seen once. CDR1 is SGHRS and CDR2 is YFSETQ in the germline V gene. This CDR3 spans 14 amino acids. V lost 5 bases, J lost 5 bases, and 8 bases stayed unmatched. This sample is drawn from a study of beta chain features in type 1 diabetes. Whole-study findings and limits: Moderate but significant shortening of TCRB CDR3s was recorded in all four CD4+ subsets from Type 1 diabetes patients. Within the patient group, naive, central memory and Treg TCRB repertoires appeared more similar to each other than within healthy donors.

The receptor's source is a woman younger than 45 with type 1 diabetes. Sample: naive CD4+ T cells from blood. The genes are TRBV5-1 and TRBJ2-7; the match to TRBD1 covers 9 bases. The CDR3 loop is CASRSPGQGNEQYF. The CDR3, as DNA: TGCGCCAGCAGATCGCCGGGACAGGGTAACGAGCAGTACTTC. The full variable domain, rest sourced from reference TRBV5-1 and TRBJ2-7, is KAGVTQTPRYLIKTRGQQVTLSCSPISGHRSVSWYQQTPGQGLQFLFEYFSETQRNKGNFPGRFSGRQFSNSRSEMNVSTLELGDSALYLCASRSPGQGNEQYFGPGTRLTVT.